The rows below give T cell receptor beta chains drawn from one sample of a study of beta chain features in type 1 diabetes. Measured with immunoSEQ multiplex PCR; TCRdb has only the in-frame clones, and not every one. The sample has hundreds of thousands of clones, 13% to 15% seen once. Sequencing was carried out using naive CD4+ T cells from blood. Every receptor here comes from a woman in her thirties or forties in good health. The CDR3 runs from the conserved cysteine through the conserved F or W. D genes are given only for firm matches. Clone size is not always given. Where it is, it says once, few, many or a class for expanded clones.

size	length	J	V	D	CDR3	DNA
-	13	TRBJ1-3	TRBV5-4	-	CASFAGSGNTIYF	TGTGCCAGCTTCGCGGGCTCTGGAAACACCATATATTTT
few	14	TRBJ1-2	TRBV7-2	TRBD1	CASRDPFRDRGYTF	TGTGCCAGCAGGGATCCCTTCCGGGACAGAGGCTACACCTTC
-	14	TRBJ1-1	TRBV4-1	-	CASSQGVVGTEAFF	TGCGCCAGCAGCCAAGGTGTGGTCGGGACTGAAGCTTTCTTT
-	11	TRBJ2-5	TRBV7-9	-	CASTPGQTQYF	TGTGCCAGCACCCCAGGTCAGACCCAGTACTTC
-	15	TRBJ2-3	TRBV7-9	-	CASSLGASGTDTQYF	TGTGCCAGCAGCTTGGGGGCGTCCGGCACAGATACGCAGTATTTT
few	14	TRBJ1-4	TRBV7-9	-	CASSFRTDNEKLFF	TGTGCCAGCAGCTTCCGGACAGATAATGAAAAACTGTTTTTT
few	10	TRBJ1-2	TRBV20-1	-	CSAGRGGYTF	TGCAGTGCGGGGAGGGGAGGCTACACCTTC
-	13	TRBJ2-5	TRBV6-1	-	CASSESGVGTQYF	TGTGCCAGCAGTGAATCGGGGGTTGGGACCCAGTACTTC
-	16	TRBJ2-7	TRBV5-1	TRBD1	CASSLALGTVIYEQYF	TGCGCCAGCAGCTTGGCCTTGGGGACAGTCATTTACGAGCAGTACTTC
-	15	TRBJ2-1	TRBV5-1	TRBD2	CASSLVLAGGSEQFF	TGCGCCAGCAGCTTGGTTCTAGCGGGGGGAAGTGAGCAGTTCTTC
-	16	TRBJ2-4	TRBV15	-	CATSRFTLGAGNIQYF	TGTGCCACCAGCAGATTTACCTTGGGGGCAGGGAACATTCAGTACTTC
few	15	TRBJ1-5	TRBV19	TRBD1	CASSTRQGRAQPQHF	TGTGCCAGTAGTACCCGACAGGGAAGGGCTCAGCCCCAGCATTTT
few	14	TRBJ2-7	TRBV7-2	-	CASSPHGGTYEQYF	TGTGCCAGCAGCCCCCACGGGGGAACCTACGAGCAGTACTTC
-	15	TRBJ2-2	TRBV2	-	CASMNRMAGTGELFF	TGTGCCAGCATGAATCGGATGGCGGGCACCGGGGAGCTGTTTTTT
few	16	TRBJ1-4	TRBV5-4	-	CASSPGQLRTNEKLFF	TGTGCCAGCAGCCCCGGACAGCTGAGAACTAATGAAAAACTGTTTTTT
few	13	TRBJ1-1	TRBV29-1	TRBD1	CSVGGQYRTEAFF	TGCAGCGTTGGGGGACAGTATCGTACTGAAGCTTTCTTT
few	16	TRBJ1-1	TRBV18	-	CASSPPGRGWSAEAFF	TGTGCCAGCTCACCACCGGGCAGGGGATGGAGTGCTGAAGCTTTCTTT
few	17	TRBJ2-3	TRBV5-4	TRBD2	CASSSSGAGGPIDTQYF	TGTGCCAGCAGCTCTAGTGGGGCGGGGGGGCCGATAGATACGCAGTATTTT
-	15	TRBJ1-6	TRBV4-3	TRBD1	CASSPTDRDRVPLHF	TGCGCCAGCAGCCCAACGGACAGGGACAGGGTACCCCTCCACTTT
-	15	TRBJ2-7	TRBV6-6	TRBD2	CASTQTPGGVDEQYF	TGTGCCAGCACCCAAACCCCGGGAGGGGTGGACGAGCAGTACTTC
-	15	TRBJ2-3	TRBV15	TRBD2	CATSRDPRTSGTQYF	TGTGCCACCAGCAGAGATCCCCGGACTAGCGGAACGCAGTATTTT
-	15	TRBJ1-2	TRBV7-9	TRBD1	CASSLTGTGPNGYTF	TGTGCCAGCAGCCTTACCGGGACAGGGCCTAATGGCTACACCTTC
few	13	TRBJ2-7	TRBV6-5	TRBD2	CASGRGGLYEQYF	TGTGCCAGCGGGCGGGGGGGTCTGTACGAGCAGTACTTC
-	15	TRBJ2-1	TRBV5-1	TRBD2	CASSYRTSGDNEQFF	TGCGCCAGCAGCTACAGGACTAGCGGGGACAATGAGCAGTTCTTC
many	12	TRBJ2-7	TRBV7-2	-	CASSFSLFEQYF	TGTGCCAGCAGCTTCTCTTTATTCGAGCAGTACTTC
few	13	TRBJ2-5	TRBV6-5	-	CASSGDTKETQYF	TGTGCCAGCAGTGGGGACACGAAAGAGACCCAGTACTTC
-	15	TRBJ2-7	TRBV6-5	TRBD2	CASSAYSGGFGEQYF	TGTGCCAGCAGTGCTTATAGCGGGGGATTTGGGGAGCAGTACTTC
-	16	TRBJ2-7	TRBV7-2	TRBD2	CASSTRTSGGAYEQYF	TGTGCCAGCAGCACCAGGACTAGCGGGGGTGCCTACGAGCAGTACTTC
-	13	TRBJ1-5	TRBV6-1	TRBD1	CASRGQVNQPQHF	TGTGCCAGCAGGGGACAGGTCAATCAGCCCCAGCATTTT
-	16	TRBJ2-5	TRBV6-5	TRBD2	CASSYSGIAGVETQYF	TGTGCCAGCAGTTACTCCGGGATAGCGGGGGTGGAGACCCAGTACTTC
-	16	TRBJ2-3	TRBV6-1	-	CASSDFQGFGTDTQYF	TGTGCCAGCAGTGACTTTCAGGGGTTTGGCACAGATACGCAGTATTTT
-	14	TRBJ1-5	TRBV18	-	CASSPGRADQPQHF	TGTGCCAGCTCACCAGGCAGGGCTGATCAGCCCCAGCATTTT
few	15	TRBJ2-2	TRBV27	TRBD2	CASSLFGGVPGELFF	TGTGCCAGCAGTCTGTTCGGGGGGGTCCCCGGGGAGCTGTTTTTT
-	14	TRBJ2-3	TRBV10-2	TRBD2	CASSKRGSTDTQYF	TGCGCCAGCAGTAAGCGGGGAAGCACAGATACGCAGTATTTT
few	17	TRBJ2-2	TRBV7-2	TRBD2	CASSPPGLAGGPGELFF	TGTGCCAGCAGCCCTCCGGGACTAGCGGGGGGGCCCGGGGAGCTGTTTTTT
few	14	TRBJ1-2	TRBV6-5	TRBD1	CASRRDRADYGYTF	TGTGCCAGCCGCCGGGACAGGGCCGACTATGGCTACACCTTC
few	14	TRBJ1-6	TRBV13	-	CASSLGRRNSPLHF	TGTGCCAGCAGCCTAGGGCGGCGTAATTCACCCCTCCACTTT
few	14	TRBJ2-1	TRBV2	TRBD1	CASVRQGAYNEQFF	TGTGCCAGCGTCCGGCAGGGGGCCTACAATGAGCAGTTCTTC
-	15	TRBJ2-1	TRBV5-1	-	CASSLRLGHYNEQFF	TGCGCCAGCAGCTTGAGACTAGGCCACTACAATGAGCAGTTCTTC
-	11	TRBJ1-2	TRBV9	-	CASSDRSIYTF	TGTGCCAGCAGCGACCGTTCTATCTACACCTTC
-	14	TRBJ2-5	TRBV2	-	CASSATGFRETQYF	TGTGCCAGCAGTGCAACAGGGTTCCGAGAGACCCAGTACTTC